The 16 T cell receptor beta chains reported below all come from one sample, sequenced in a study of cytotoxic CD8 clonotypes in ibrutinib-treated CLL. Produced via immunoSEQ multiplex PCR; TCRdb's table is partial and in-frame only. The table includes more than 200,000 clones, under 80% detected once. This sample comprised PBMCs, obtained after 24 months of ibrutinib treatment. Receptors were obtained from a human donor with chronic lymphocytic leukemia.

The chain is built from TRBV9 and TRBJ2-5; D is possibly TRBD1 or TRBD2 (5 bases each). The CDR3 contains 14 residues. Germline CDR1 and CDR2: SGDLS and YYNGEE. Trimming took off 3 bases at V and 4 bases at J, with 13 bases between the two ends. In nucleotides, the CDR3 is TGTGCCAGCAGCGATGAGGGGCGGCCAGAGACCCAGTACTTC. Translating gives CASSDEGRPETQYF.

The rearrangement uses TRBV7-9 and TRBJ2-7; no firm D call. V gave up 3 bases and J gave up 0 bases, with 9 bases separating them. The CDR3 runs to 14 residues. From germline, CDR1 is SEHNR and CDR2 FQNEAQ (reference sequence). The CDR3 reads CASSFGQVSYEQYF. Here the CDR3 DNA reads TGTGCCAGCAGCTTCGGTCAGGTCTCCTACGAGCAGTACTTC.

This clone came up a few times. The chain couples TRBV15 to TRBJ1-1; D call uncertain. V was cut by 2 bases and J by 1 base, with 8 bases left in between. Germline CDR1 LNHNV, CDR2 YYDKDF (reference sequence). The CDR3 contains 14 residues. Here the CDR3 DNA reads TGTGCCACCAGCAGATTTACCGGGAACACTGAAGCTTTCTTT. Its translation: CATSRFTGNTEAFF.

This chain connects TRBV2 to TRBJ1-1; 8 nucleotides align to TRBD1. CDR3 length: 14 residues. Germline trimming cut 1 base from V and 10 bases from J; bases unmatched to any gene: 8. Germline V gives CDR1 SNHLY, CDR2 FYNNEI. CDR3 bases: TGTGCCAGCAGTGAAGAGACAGGGGTAATGGGAGCTTTCTTT. It specifies CASSEETGVMGAFF.

V gene TRBV7-3 combines with J gene TRBJ2-1; the match to TRBD2 covers 7 bases. This CDR3 has 15 residues. With V trimmed by 4 bases and J by 7 bases, 10 bases remained unmatched. In germline, CDR1 is SGHTA, CDR2 FQGTGA. CDR3 sequence: CASSYSGGLQNEQFF. The CDR3, as DNA: TGTGCCAGCAGCTATTCGGGAGGCCTCCAGAATGAGCAGTTCTTC.

The CDR3 protein is CASSLTSTPLEQYF. The CDR3, as DNA: TGTGCCAGCAGCTTGACTTCAACCCCTCTCGAGCAGTACTTC. The chain joins TRBV7-3 to TRBJ2-7; D remains ambiguous. With 3 bases removed from V and 6 bases from J, the gap between germline ends came to 15 bases. The CDR3 has 14 residues. Looked up from germline, CDR1 is SGHTA and CDR2 is FQGTGA.

The chain uses TRBV7-9 and TRBJ2-5, with TRBD2 matching 11 bases. Trimming took 5 bases from V and 9 from J; bases not matched to a gene: 8. This CDR3 has 14 residues. The germline gives CDR1 SEHNR, CDR2 FQNEAQ (reference sequence). In nucleotides, the CDR3 is TGTGCCAGCAGCCGTGGGTCTAGCGGGAGGTCCCAGTACTTC. Amino acid sequence: CASSRGSSGRSQYF.

This clone was observed a handful of times. The J gene is TRBJ2-1, the V gene TRBV15; 9 nucleotides align to TRBD2. This CDR3 is built from 16 residues. J was trimmed by 10 bases and V by 4 bases; bases with no gene match: 14. CDR1 and CDR2 (germline): LNHNV, YYDKDF (reference sequence). The chain's CDR3 is CATSIDSPPREGEQFF. CDR3 sequence (DNA): TGTGCCACCAGCATCGACTCCCCCCCGCGGGAGGGAGAGCAGTTCTTC. Variable domain in full (rest from reference TRBV15 and TRBJ2-1): DAMVIQNPRYQVTQFGKPVTLSCSQTLNHNVMYWYQQKSSQAPKLLFHYYDKDFNNEADTPDNFQSRRPNTSFCFLDIRSPGLGDTAMYLCATSIDSPPREGEQFFGPGTRLTVL.

This clone was detected only a few times. The V and J genes are TRBV4-3 and TRBJ2-6; D call uncertain. This CDR3 comprises 15 residues. CDR1 and CDR2 from the germline V gene are LGHNA and YSLEER. Trimming left V 0 bases short and J 0 bases short, with 3 bases between. DNA for the CDR3: TGCGCCAGCAGCCAAGAGTACTCTGGGGCCAACGTCCTGACTTTC. Its translation: CASSQEYSGANVLTF.

This clone has only one observation. This sequence joins TRBV10-1 and TRBJ2-2; weak D call: TRBD2 (6 bases). CDR1 WNHNN and CDR2 SYGVQD come from the germline V gene (reference sequence). This CDR3 region has 15 residues. V lost 3 bases and J lost 5, with 13 bases in between. The CDR3 loop is CASSDTGVGTGELFF. The CDR3 DNA follows: TGCGCCAGCAGTGATACGGGAGTGGGGACCGGGGAGCTGTTTTTT.

This chain connects TRBV27 to TRBJ2-7; D not resolved. The CDR3 is made up of 15 amino acids. Germline values: CDR1 MNHEY, CDR2 SMNVEV (reference sequence). V lost 5 bases and J 4 bases, leaving 18 bases between the germline ends. The CDR3 coding sequence is TGTGCCAGCAGTCCCGTGGGAACCGGGCGGTACGAGCAGTACTTC. The encoded protein is CASSPVGTGRYEQYF.

The chain joins TRBV29-1 to TRBJ2-2; D ambiguous. Germline assignment: CDR1 SQVTM and CDR2 ANQGSEA. The CDR3 loop spans 15 amino acids. The V end lost 5 bases, the J end lost 4 bases, and 17 bases lay between the germline ends. The CDR3 nucleotides are TGCAGCGTTAAAGCCGACCCGACGGTCACCGGGGAGCTGTTTTTT. Its translation is CSVKADPTVTGELFF.

This rearrangement joins TRBV5-1 to TRBJ2-7, with 8 bases fitting TRBD2. Germline V gene lookup returns CDR1 SGHRS and CDR2 YFSETQ. The CDR3 sequence is 15 residues long. Germline trimming cut 6 bases from V and 0 bases from J; bases unmatched to any gene: 8. CDR3 nucleotide sequence: TGCGCCAGCAAAAAGATTAGCGGGGACTCCTACGAGCAGTACTTC. Its protein is CASKKISGDSYEQYF.

V is TRBV4-2 and J is TRBJ1-2; D is possibly TRBD1 (6 bases). Germline V gives CDR1 LGHNA, CDR2 YNFKEQ. Trimming removed 0 bases from V and 8 bases from J, with 16 bases in between. This CDR3 has 15 residues. CDR3 nucleotides: TGTGCCAGCAGCCAAGATGGATCGGGGGCGAGCGGCTACACCTTC. Residues: CASSQDGSGASGYTF.

J is TRBJ2-1 and V is TRBV7-2; 14 nucleotides agree with TRBD2. Looked up from germline, CDR1 is SGHTA and CDR2 is FQGNSA. The CDR3 has 18 amino acids. Trimming took 5 bases from V and 3 from J; bases not matched to a gene: 9. Here the CDR3 DNA reads TGTGCCAGCAGCACCGTCGCCGGGACTAGCGGGAGCTACAATGAGCAGTTCTTC. It specifies CASSTVAGTSGSYNEQFF.

The rearrangement joins TRBV7-9 to TRBJ2-5, with TRBD1 as a possible D gene (6 bases). Germline V gene sequence: CDR1 SEHNR, CDR2 FQNEAQ (reference sequence). CDR3 length: 13 residues. V was pared by 4 bases and J by 2 bases, with 8 bases between. The CDR3 is CASSWDNQETQYF. In DNA form, the CDR3 reads TGTGCCAGCAGCTGGGACAATCAAGAGACCCAGTACTTC.